The following is a TCR beta chain sequence with its context. As yet, its antigen is unknown. The data originate from a study of identical twins. The study's findings and limits: Out-of-frame alpha sequences shared by twins were enriched for low generation probability.

A universal primer site came from template switching; cDNA carried unique molecular identifiers. Via MiXCR, TCRdb re-called the 5' RACE reads, giving one row per CDR3 protein. The table has approximately 490,000 distinct CDR3 sequences, around 24% seen once. These data are also associated with another study on yellow fever vaccine responses in identical twins.

The receptor's source is a woman aged 18-29 years in good health. Sequenced input: CD4+ T cells sorted from blood.

CDR3 sequence reads: CAISERSGASYEQYF. The CDR3 bases are TGTGCCATCAGTGAAAGGAGCGGGGCCTCCTACGAGCAGTACTTC. This rearrangement joins TRBV10-3 to TRBJ2-7, with 7 bases lining up with TRBD2. The CDR3 consists of 15 residues. From germline, CDR1 is ENHRY and CDR2 SYGVKD. Trimming cost V 3 bases and J 0 bases; bases outside gene matches: 5.